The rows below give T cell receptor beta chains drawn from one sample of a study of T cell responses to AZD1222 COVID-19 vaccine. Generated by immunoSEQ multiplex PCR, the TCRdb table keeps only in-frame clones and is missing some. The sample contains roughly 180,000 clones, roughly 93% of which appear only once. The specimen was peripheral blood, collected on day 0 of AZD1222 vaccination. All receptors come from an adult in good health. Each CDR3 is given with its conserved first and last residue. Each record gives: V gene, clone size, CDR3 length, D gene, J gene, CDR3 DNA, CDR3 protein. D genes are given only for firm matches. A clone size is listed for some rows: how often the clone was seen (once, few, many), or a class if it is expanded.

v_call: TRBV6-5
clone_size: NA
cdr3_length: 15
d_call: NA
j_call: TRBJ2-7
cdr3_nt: TGTGCCAGCAGCTTCCAAGACAGGCGGGTCGACGAGCAGTACTTC
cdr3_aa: CASSFQDRRVDEQYF

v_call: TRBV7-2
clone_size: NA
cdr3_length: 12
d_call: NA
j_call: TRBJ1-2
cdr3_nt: TGTGCCAGCAGCTTACTGGGTGGCGGCTACACCTTC
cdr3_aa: CASSLLGGGYTF

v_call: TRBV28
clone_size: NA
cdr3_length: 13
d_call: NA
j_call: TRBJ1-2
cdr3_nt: TGTGCCGGCCAGGGAACTGGGGTTCCTGGCTACACCTTC
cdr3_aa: CAGQGTGVPGYTF

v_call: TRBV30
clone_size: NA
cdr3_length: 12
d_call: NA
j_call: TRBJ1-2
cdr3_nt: TGTGCCTGGAACCAAGGGAACTATGGCTACACCTTC
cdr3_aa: CAWNQGNYGYTF

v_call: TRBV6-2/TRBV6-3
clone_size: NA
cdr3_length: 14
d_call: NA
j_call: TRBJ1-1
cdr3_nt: TGTGCCAGCAGTTACGGAGCACTGAACACTGAAGCTTTCTTT
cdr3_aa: CASSYGALNTEAFF

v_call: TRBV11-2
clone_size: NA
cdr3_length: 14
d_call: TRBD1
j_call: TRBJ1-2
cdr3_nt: TGTGCCAGCAGCGATCGACAGGGTGGTTATGGCTACACCTTC
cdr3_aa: CASSDRQGGYGYTF

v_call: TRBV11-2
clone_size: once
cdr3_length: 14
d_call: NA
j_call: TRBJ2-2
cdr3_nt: TGTGCCAGCAGCTTAGACACGATCACCGGGGAGCTGTTTTTT
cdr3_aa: CASSLDTITGELFF

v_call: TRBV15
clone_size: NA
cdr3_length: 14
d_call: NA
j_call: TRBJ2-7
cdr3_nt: TGTGCCACCAGCAGACCCGGACAGACATACGAGCAGTACTTC
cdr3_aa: CATSRPGQTYEQYF

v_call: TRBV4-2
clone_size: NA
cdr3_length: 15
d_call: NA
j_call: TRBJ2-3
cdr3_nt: TGTGCCAGCAGCCAAGGACGGGAGCGGGCAGATACGCAGTATTTT
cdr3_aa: CASSQGRERADTQYF

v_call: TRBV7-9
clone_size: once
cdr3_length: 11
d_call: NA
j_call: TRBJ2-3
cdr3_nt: TGTGCCAGCAGCTTAAGAGATACGCAGTATTTT
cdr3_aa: CASSLRDTQYF

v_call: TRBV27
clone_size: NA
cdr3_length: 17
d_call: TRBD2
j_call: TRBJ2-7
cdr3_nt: TGTGCCAGCAGTTTCCTGGCGGGACTAGCGGGCGACTACGAGCAGTACTTC
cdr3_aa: CASSFLAGLAGDYEQYF

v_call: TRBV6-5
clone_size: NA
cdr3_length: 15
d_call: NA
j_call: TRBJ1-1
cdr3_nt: TGTGCCAGCAGCCGAGACAGGCCGGCCAACACTGAAGCTTTCTTT
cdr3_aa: CASSRDRPANTEAFF

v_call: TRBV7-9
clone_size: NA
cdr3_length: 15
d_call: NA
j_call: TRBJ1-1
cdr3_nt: TGTGCCAGCAGCTTAGGGGGATTCACGGAGGGTGAAGCTTTCTTT
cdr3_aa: CASSLGGFTEGEAFF

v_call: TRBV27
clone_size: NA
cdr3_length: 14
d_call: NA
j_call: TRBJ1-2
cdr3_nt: TGTGCCAGCAGTTTCGCAGGGCTGTCCGGCGGCTACACCTTC
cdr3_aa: CASSFAGLSGGYTF

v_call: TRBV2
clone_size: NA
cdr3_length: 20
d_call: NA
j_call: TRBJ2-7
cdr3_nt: TGTGCCAGCAGTGATCTTCTCGTAGCGGTGAAACCTTCCTCACCATACGAGCAGTACTTC
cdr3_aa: CASSDLLVAVKPSSPYEQYF

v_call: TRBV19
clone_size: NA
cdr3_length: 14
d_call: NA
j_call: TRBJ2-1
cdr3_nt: TGTGCCAGTAGTATAAGCCCCAGGGGAGGTGAGCAGTTCTTC
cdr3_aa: CASSISPRGGEQFF

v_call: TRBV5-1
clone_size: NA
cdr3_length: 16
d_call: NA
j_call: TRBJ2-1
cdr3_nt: TGCGCCAGCAGCTTGCAATGGCAGGGGGGTTACAATGAGCAGTTCTTC
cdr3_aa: CASSLQWQGGYNEQFF

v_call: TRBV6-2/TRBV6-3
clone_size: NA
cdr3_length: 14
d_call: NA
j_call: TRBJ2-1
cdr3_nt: TGTGCCAGCAGTTACTCGGAGTTTTCCGATGAGCAGTTCTTC
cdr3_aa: CASSYSEFSDEQFF

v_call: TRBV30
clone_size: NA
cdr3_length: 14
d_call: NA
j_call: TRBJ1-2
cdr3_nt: TGTGCCTGGAGTGTAAACGGGGGACTCTATGGCTACACCTTC
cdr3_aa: CAWSVNGGLYGYTF

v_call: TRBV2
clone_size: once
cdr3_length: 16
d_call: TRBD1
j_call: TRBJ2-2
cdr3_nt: TGTGCCAGCAGGGCTCAGGGGGCTCGCGACACCGGGGAGCTGTTTTTT
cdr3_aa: CASRAQGARDTGELFF

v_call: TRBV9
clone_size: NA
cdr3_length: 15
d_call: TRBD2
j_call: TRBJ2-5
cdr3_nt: TGTGCCAGCAGCCCGGGACTAGCGGGGCAAGAGACCCAGTACTTC
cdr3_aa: CASSPGLAGQETQYF

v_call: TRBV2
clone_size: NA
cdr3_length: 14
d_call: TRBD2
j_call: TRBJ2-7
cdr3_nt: TGTGCCAGCAGAGGGACTAGAATAAACTACGAGCAGTACTTC
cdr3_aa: CASRGTRINYEQYF

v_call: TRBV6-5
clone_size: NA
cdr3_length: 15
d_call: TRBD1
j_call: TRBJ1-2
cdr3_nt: TGTGCCAGCAGATTAATTGGACAGGGCTACTATGGCTACACCTTC
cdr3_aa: CASRLIGQGYYGYTF

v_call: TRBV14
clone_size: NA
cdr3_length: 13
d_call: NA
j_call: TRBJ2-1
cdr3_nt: TGTGCCAGCAGCGAAAGACTAGAGAGTGAGCAGTTCTTC
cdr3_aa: CASSERLESEQFF

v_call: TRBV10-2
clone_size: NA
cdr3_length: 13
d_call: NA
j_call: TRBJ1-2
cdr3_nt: TGCGCCAGCAGTGAGTCGTGGAGTTATGGCTACACCTTC
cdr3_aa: CASSESWSYGYTF

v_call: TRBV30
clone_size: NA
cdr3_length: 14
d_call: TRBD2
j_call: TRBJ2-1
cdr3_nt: TGTGCCTGGAGTGTTGGTCTAGCGGGAGATGAGCAGTTCTTC
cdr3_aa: CAWSVGLAGDEQFF

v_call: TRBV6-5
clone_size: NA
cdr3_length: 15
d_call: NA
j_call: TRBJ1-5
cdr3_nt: TGTGCCAGCAGCACAGGGAGGGGTAGCAATCAGCCCCAGCATTTT
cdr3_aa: CASSTGRGSNQPQHF

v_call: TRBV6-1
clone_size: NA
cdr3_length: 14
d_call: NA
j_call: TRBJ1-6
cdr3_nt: TGTGCCAGCAGTGATGGGGGGCCTAATTCACCCCTCCACTTT
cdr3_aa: CASSDGGPNSPLHF

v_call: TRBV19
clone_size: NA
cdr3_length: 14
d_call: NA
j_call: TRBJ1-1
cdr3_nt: TGTGCCAGTAGAAGAGGGACGGAATCTTCTGAAGCTTTCTTT
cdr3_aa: CASRRGTESSEAFF

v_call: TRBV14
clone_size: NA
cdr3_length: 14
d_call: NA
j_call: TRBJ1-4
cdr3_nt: TGTGCCAGCAGCCAAGTGCAGGGAAGAGAAAAACTGTTTTTT
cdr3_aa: CASSQVQGREKLFF

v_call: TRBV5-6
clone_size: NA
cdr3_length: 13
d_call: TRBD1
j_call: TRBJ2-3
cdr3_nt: TGTGCCAGCAGCTTACAGGGGACAGATACGCAGTATTTT
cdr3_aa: CASSLQGTDTQYF

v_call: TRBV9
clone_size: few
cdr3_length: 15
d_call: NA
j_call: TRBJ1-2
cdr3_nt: TGTGCCAGCAGCGTAGGGGGAGGGGTGTTCTATGGCTACACCTTC
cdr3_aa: CASSVGGGVFYGYTF

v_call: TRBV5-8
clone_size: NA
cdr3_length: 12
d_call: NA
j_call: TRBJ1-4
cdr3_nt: TGTGCCAGCAGGGGGTTTAATGAAAAACTGTTTTTT
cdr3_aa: CASRGFNEKLFF

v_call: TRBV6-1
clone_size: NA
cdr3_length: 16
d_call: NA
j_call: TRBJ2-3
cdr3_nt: TGTGCCAGCAGTGAAAGTTTAAGCGCGGTAACAGATACGCAGTATTTT
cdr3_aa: CASSESLSAVTDTQYF

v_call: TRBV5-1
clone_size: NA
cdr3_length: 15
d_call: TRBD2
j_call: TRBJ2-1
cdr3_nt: TGCGCCAGCAGCTTTAGCGGGAGGGCCAATAATGAGCAGTTCTTC
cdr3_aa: CASSFSGRANNEQFF

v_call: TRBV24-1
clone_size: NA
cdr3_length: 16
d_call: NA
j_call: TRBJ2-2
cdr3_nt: TGTGCCACCAGTGATTTGGGGGGGACAGCAACCGGGGAGCTGTTTTTT
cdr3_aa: CATSDLGGTATGELFF

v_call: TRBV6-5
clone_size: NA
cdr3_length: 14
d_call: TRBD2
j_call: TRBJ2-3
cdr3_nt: TGTGCCAGCAGCCGGGACTATCTCACAGATACGCAGTATTTT
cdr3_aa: CASSRDYLTDTQYF

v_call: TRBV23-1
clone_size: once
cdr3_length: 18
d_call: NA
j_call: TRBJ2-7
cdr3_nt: TGCGCCAGCAGTCAAGGGGGTCAGGGAGTCGCTCTGTCCTACGAGCAGTACTTC
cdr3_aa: CASSQGGQGVALSYEQYF

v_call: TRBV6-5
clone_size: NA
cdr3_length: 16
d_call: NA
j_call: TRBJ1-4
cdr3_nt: TGTGCCAGCAGTTACGCAGGGACGGTGACTAATGAAAAACTGTTTTTT
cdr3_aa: CASSYAGTVTNEKLFF

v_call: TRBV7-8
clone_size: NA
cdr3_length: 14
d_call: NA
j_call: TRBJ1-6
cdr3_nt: TGTGCCAGCAGCTTAGGCAGGGCGGATTCACCCCTCCACTTT
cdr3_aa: CASSLGRADSPLHF